The sequence of this T cell receptor (beta chain) was determined in a study of T cells in Graves' hyperthyroidism and ophthalmopathy. Study outcomes and limitations: Most thyroid clonotypes expanded above 0.001 were also detected in blood.

From germline, CDR1 is MNHNS and CDR2 SASEGT. The CDR3 has 13 amino acids. The V end lost 7 bases, the J end lost 8 bases, and 12 bases lay between the germline ends. Inclusion characteristics of ophthalmopathy patients comprised a Clinical Activity Score of at least 3, a NOSPECS grade of at least 4, and duration under 3 months. Ten or more counts support this clonotype. What it recognizes is unknown. Researchers amplified the TCR beta CDR3 regions from RNA transcripts. A first-round RT-PCR of the TCR CDR3 used the HTBI primer set. TCRdb analysed the multiplex PCR reads with MiXCR anew, one entry per CDR3 protein. The sample shows hundreds of thousands of distinct CDR3 sequences, around 20% of them seen only once.

The V and J genes are TRBV6-1 and TRBJ1-6; D ambiguous. The TCR comes from a man aged 25 to 40 with Graves' ophthalmopathy. The specimen sequenced was blood. The CDR3 sequence: CASTGRAYSPLHF. The CDR3 DNA is TGTGCCAGCACGGGCAGAGCCTATTCACCCCTCCACTTT.